This entry lists 8 T cell receptor beta chains sequenced from one sample in a study of blood T cells in healthy people across ages. Next came a second PCR, run for about 7 to 12 cycles, which used a sample-barcoded 5' primer along with a J-beta primer mix. MiXCR, applied by TCRdb to the 5' RACE reads, yields one record per CDR3 protein. The sample shows around 2 million distinct CDR3 sequences, about two fifths of them seen only once. Input material: blood. Receptors were obtained from a human donor in good health.

The gene calls are TRBV10-3 and TRBJ1-6, with D unresolved. The ends were cut back, 2 bases at V and 8 bases at J, with 10 bases in the middle. Germline values: CDR1 ENHRY, CDR2 SYGVKD. CDR3 size: 14 residues. CDR3 amino acids: CAISELGGDSPLHF. The CDR3 bases are TGTGCCATCAGTGAGCTTGGTGGGGATTCACCCCTCCACTTT.

The chain joins TRBV4-1 to TRBJ1-2; 7 positions agree with TRBD1. The CDR3 spans 15 residues. Germline values: CDR1 MGHRA, CDR2 YSYEKL. V trimming: 2 bases; J trimming: 7 bases; junction bases outside the gene matches: 10. In DNA, the CDR3 is TGCGCCAGCAGCCAACTACAGGGGCTTCCGTTTGGCTACACCTTC. This encodes CASSQLQGLPFGYTF.

This clonotype was seen a few times. V and J are TRBV20-1 and TRBJ2-5; 11 bases line up with TRBD2. The trim removed 0 bases at V and 2 bases at J, leaving 8 bases unmatched. CDR3 size: 17 residues. CDR1 is DFQATT, CDR2 SNEGSKA, per germline (reference sequence). CDR3 sequence (DNA): TGCAGTGCTAGAGATCCGAGACTAGCGGGGTCTCAAGAGACCCAGTACTTC. It codes for CSARDPRLAGSQETQYF.

The chain recombines TRBV28 with TRBJ2-2; TRBD2 aligns across 8 bases. Per germline, CDR1 MDHEN and CDR2 SYDVKM. V was clipped by 8 bases and J by 7 bases; unmatched bases: 12. This CDR3 is built from 15 residues. This CDR3 reads CASLPPGLDVGELFF. The CDR3 DNA is TGTGCCAGCCTCCCCCCGGGACTAGATGTCGGGGAGCTGTTTTTT.

This clonotype was counted a few times. The gene calls are TRBV4-3 and TRBJ2-3; no clear D. V lost 0 bases, J lost 3 bases, and 19 bases lay in between. Per the germline V gene, CDR1 is LGHNA and CDR2 is YSLEER. CDR3 size: 18 residues. CDR3 region: CASSQESRRERETDTQYF. The CDR3, as DNA: TGCGCCAGCAGCCAAGAGTCACGGAGAGAACGCGAGACAGATACGCAGTATTTT.

This clonotype showed up just a few times. This sequence joins TRBV27 and TRBJ2-7; D remains unclear. Trimming shortened V by 3 bases and J by 0 bases, and 12 bases separated the two germline ends. From germline, CDR1 is MNHEY and CDR2 SMNVEV (reference sequence). CDR3 length equals 15 residues. The CDR3 DNA follows: TGTGCCAGCAGTTTGTTCAGACCGAGCTCCTACGAGCAGTACTTC. It encodes CASSLFRPSSYEQYF.

This chain links TRBV28 with TRBJ2-1; 8 bases map to TRBD1. CDR1 MDHEN and CDR2 SYDVKM come from the germline V gene. The ends lost 6 bases at V and 10 bases at J; junction bases unmatched: 8. The CDR3 has 13 residues. CDR3 in DNA: TGTGCCAGCAGGGGGACAGGCGTTGGGGAGCAGTTCTTC. The encoded protein is CASRGTGVGEQFF. The variable domain in full, completed from reference TRBV28 and TRBJ2-1, reads DVKVTQSSRYLVKRTGEKVFLECVQDMDHENMFWYRQDPGLGLRLIYFSYDVKMKEKGDIPEGYSVSREKKERFSLILESASTNQTSMYLCASRGTGVGEQFFGPGTRLTVL.

The chain links TRBV11-3 to TRBJ2-1; 7 bases are shared with TRBD1. CDR1 and CDR2 (germline): SGHNT, YENEEA. The J segment lost 9 bases and the V segment lost 5 bases, leaving 7 bases of the junction unmatched. The CDR3 is made up of 13 amino acids. The CDR3 loop is CASSLPTGSEQFF. CDR3 nucleotide sequence: TGTGCCAGCAGCCTTCCGACAGGGAGTGAGCAGTTCTTC. Full variable domain (missing parts from reference TRBV11-3 and TRBJ2-1): EAGVVQSPRYKIIEKKQPVAFWCNPISGHNTLYWYLQNLGQGPELLIRYENEEAVDDSQLPKDRFSAERLKGVDSTLKIQPAELGDSAVYLCASSLPTGSEQFFGPGTRLTVL.